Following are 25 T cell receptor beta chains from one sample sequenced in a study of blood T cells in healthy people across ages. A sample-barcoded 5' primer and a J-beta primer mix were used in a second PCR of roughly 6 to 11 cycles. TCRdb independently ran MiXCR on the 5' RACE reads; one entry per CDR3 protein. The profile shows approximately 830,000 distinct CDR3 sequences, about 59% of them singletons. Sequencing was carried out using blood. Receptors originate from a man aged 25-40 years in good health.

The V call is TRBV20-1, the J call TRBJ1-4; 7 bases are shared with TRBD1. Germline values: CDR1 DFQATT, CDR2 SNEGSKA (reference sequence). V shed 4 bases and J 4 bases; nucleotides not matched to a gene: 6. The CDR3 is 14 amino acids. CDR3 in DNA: TGCAGTGCTACCCCGGGACAGCTTAATGAAAAACTGTTTTTT. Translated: CSATPGQLNEKLFF.

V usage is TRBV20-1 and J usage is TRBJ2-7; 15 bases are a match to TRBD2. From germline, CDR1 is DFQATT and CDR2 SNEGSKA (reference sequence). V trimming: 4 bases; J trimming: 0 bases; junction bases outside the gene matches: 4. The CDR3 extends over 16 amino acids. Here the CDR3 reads CSATGTSGGPSYEQYF. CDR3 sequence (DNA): TGCAGTGCTACCGGGACTAGCGGGGGGCCCTCCTACGAGCAGTACTTC.

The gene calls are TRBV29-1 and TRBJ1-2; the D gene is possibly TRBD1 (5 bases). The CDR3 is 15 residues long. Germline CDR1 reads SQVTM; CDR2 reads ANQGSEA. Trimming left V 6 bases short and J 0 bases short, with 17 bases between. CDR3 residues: CSVGGLGLANYGYTF. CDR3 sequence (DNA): TGCAGCGTGGGGGGTCTAGGCTTAGCTAACTATGGCTACACCTTC.

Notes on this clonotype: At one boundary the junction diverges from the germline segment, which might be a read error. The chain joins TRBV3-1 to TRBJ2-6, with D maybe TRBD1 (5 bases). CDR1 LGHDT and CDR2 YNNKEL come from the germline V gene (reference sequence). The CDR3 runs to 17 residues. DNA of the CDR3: TGTGCCGGCAGCTCATCAGACAGAAGATATGGGGCCAACGTCCTGACTTTC. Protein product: CAGSSSDRRYGANVLTF.

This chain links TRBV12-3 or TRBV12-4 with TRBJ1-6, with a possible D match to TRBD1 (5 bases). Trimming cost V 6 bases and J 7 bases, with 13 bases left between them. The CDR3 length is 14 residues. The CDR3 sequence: CASSGTQGNSPLHF. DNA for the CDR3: TGTGCCAGCAGCGGGACCCAGGGAAATTCACCCCTCCACTTT.

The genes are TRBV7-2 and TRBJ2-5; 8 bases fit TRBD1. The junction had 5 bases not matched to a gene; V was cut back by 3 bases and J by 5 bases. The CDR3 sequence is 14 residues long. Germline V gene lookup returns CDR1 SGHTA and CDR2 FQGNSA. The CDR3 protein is CASSFDRGSETQYF. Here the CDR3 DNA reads TGTGCCAGCAGCTTTGACAGGGGTAGCGAGACCCAGTACTTC.

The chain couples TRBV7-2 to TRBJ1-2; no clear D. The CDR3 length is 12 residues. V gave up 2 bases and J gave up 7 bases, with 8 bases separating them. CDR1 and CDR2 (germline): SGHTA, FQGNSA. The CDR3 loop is CASSLTVSGYTF. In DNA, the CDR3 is TGTGCCAGCAGCTTAACAGTGTCTGGCTACACCTTC.

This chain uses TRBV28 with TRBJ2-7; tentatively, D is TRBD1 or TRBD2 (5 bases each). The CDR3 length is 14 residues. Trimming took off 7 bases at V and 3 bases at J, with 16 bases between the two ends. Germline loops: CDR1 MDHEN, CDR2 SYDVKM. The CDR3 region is CASNDRGRNYEQYF. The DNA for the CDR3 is TGTGCCAGCAACGATCGGGGACGTAACTACGAGCAGTACTTC.

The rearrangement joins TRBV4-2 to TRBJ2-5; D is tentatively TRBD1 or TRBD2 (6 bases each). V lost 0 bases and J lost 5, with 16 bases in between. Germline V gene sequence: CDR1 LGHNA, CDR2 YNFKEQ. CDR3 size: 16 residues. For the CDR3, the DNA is TGTGCCAGCAGCCAAGACTTCGAGGGGGGTGGGGAGACCCAGTACTTC. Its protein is CASSQDFEGGGETQYF.

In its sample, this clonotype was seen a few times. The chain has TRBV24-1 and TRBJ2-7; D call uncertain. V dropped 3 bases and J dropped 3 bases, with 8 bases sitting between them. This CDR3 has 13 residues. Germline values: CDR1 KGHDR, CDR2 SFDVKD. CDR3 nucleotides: TGTGCCACCAGTGATCTGGACGACTACGAGCAGTACTTC. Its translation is CATSDLDDYEQYF.

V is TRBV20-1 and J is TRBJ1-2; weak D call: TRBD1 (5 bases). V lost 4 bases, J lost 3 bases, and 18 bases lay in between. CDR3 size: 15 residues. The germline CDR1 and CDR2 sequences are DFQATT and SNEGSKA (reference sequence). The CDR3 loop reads CSAISRDLGDYGYTF. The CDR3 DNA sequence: TGCAGTGCTATCTCCCGAGACCTGGGGGACTATGGCTACACCTTC.

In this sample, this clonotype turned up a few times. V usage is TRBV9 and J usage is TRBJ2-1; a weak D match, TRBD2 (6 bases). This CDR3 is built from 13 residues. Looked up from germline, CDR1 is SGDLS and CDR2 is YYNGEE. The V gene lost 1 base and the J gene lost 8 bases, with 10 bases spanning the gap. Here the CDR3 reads CASSVWAGYEQFF. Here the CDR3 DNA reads TGTGCCAGCAGCGTATGGGCGGGGTATGAGCAGTTCTTC.

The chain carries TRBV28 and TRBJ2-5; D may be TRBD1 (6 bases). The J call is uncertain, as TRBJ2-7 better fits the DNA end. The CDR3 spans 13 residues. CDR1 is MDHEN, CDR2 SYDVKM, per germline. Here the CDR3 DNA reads TGTGCCAGCAGGGCCCAGGGGACGAACGAGCAGTACTTC. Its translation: CASRAQGTNEQYF.

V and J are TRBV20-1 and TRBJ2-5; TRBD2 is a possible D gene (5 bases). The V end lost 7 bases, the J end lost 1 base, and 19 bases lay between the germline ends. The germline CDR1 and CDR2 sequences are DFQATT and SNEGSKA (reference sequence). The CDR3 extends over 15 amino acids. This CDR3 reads CSDPWPGGAQETQYF. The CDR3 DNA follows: TGCAGTGACCCCTGGCCCGGAGGAGCCCAAGAGACCCAGTACTTC.

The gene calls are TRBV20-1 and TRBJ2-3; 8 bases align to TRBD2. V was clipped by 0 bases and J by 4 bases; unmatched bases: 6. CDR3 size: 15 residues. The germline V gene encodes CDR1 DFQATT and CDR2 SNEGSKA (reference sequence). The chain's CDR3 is CSARDDGGAPDTQYF. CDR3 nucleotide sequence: TGCAGTGCTAGAGATGACGGGGGGGCACCAGATACGCAGTATTTT.

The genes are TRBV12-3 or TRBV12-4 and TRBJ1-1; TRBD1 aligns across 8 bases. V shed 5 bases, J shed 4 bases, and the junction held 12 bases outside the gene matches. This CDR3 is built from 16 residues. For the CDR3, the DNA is TGTGCCAGCAGTCCTCATGGGGGCAGGGGGCTCACTGAAGCTTTCTTT. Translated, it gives CASSPHGGRGLTEAFF.

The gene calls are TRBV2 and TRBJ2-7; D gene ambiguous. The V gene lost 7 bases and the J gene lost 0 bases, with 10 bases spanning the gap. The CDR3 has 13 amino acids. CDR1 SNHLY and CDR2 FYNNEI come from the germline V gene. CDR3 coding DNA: TGTGCCAGCAATTGGGGTAGCTCCTACGAGCAGTACTTC. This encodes CASNWGSSYEQYF.

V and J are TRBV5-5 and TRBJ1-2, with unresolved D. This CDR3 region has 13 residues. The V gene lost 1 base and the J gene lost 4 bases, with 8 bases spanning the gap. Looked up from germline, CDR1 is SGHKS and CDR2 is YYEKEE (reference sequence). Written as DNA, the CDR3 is TGTGCCAGCAGCTTGCCAGGACCCTATGGCTACACCTTC. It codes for CASSLPGPYGYTF.

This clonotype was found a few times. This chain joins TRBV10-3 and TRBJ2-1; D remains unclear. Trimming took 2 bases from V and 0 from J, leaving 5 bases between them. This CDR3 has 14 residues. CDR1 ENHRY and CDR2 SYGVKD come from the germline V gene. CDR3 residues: CAISEQSSYNEQFF. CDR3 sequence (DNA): TGTGCCATCAGTGAGCAGAGCTCCTACAATGAGCAGTTCTTC.

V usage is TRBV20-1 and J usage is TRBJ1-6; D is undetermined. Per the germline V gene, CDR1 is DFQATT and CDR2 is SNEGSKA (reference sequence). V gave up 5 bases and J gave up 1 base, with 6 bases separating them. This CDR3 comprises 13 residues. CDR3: CSAPQSYNSPLHF. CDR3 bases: TGCAGTGCTCCACAGTCCTATAATTCACCCCTCCACTTT.

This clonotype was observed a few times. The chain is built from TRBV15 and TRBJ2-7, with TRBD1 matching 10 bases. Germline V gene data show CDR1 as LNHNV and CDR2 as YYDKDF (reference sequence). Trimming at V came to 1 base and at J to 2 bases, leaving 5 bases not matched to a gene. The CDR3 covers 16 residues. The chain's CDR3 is CATSRVGTGVPYEQYF. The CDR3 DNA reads TGTGCCACCAGCAGAGTCGGGACAGGGGTCCCCTACGAGCAGTACTTC.

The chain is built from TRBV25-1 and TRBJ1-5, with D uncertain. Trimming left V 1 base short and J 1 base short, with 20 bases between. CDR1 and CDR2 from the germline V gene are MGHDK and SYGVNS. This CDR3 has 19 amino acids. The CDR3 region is CASSESPHRTDFSNQPQHF. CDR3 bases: TGTGCCAGCAGTGAATCCCCACACCGGACGGATTTCAGCAATCAGCCCCAGCATTTT.

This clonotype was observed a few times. This CDR3 reads CASSYQGHSYEQYF. The CDR3, as DNA: TGTGCCAGCAGTTACCAAGGGCACTCCTACGAGCAGTACTTC. This rearrangement joins TRBV6-2 or TRBV6-3 to TRBJ2-4, with D unresolved. Gene TRBJ2-7 matches the end of the DNA better, so the J call may be wrong. Germline V gene data show CDR1 as MNHEY and CDR2 as SVGEGT. The CDR3 spans 14 residues.

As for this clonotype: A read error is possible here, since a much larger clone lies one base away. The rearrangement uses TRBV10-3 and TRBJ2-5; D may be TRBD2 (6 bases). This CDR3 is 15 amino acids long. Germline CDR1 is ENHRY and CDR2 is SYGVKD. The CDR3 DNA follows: TGTGCCGTCAGTGACACGGGGGAGATCCAAGAGACCCAGTACTTC. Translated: CAVSDTGEIQETQYF.

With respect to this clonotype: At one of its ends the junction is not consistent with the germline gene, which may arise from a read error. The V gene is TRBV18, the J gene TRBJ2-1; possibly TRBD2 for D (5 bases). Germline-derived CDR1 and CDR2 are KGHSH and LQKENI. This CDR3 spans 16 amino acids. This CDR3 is CAGSPRRADNYNEQFF. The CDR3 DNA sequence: TGTGCCGGCTCACCAAGGCGGGCCGATAATTACAATGAGCAGTTCTTC.